Sequencing of this T cell receptor (beta chain) was carried out in a study of blood T cell repertoires in COVID-19. Looking at the study overall: Samples came from the United States, Italy and Spain, spanning acute and convalescent COVID-19. T cells, B-cell-depleted T cells, or PBMCs supplied cDNA or gDNA.

The CDR3 totals 14 residues. The junction had 6 bases not matched to a gene; V was cut back by 5 bases and J by 2 bases. Germline V gene lookup returns CDR1 SGHRS and CDR2 YFSETQ. Some clones are missing from TCRdb's copy, which holds only in-frame ones; the method was immunoSEQ multiplex PCR. The sample lists approximately 51,000 clones; 86% were seen once. This sequence joins TRBV5-1 and TRBJ2-7; 8 nucleotides agree with TRBD1. What was sequenced was peripheral blood. The receptor was derived from a middle-aged man with active COVID-19. The CDR3 loop reads CASSRDRRTYEQYF. The CDR3 DNA reads TGCGCCAGCAGTAGGGACAGGCGAACCTACGAGCAGTACTTC.